This T cell receptor beta chain was sequenced during a study of OX40 agonist ivuxolimab in advanced cancers. Regarding the study in general: Ivuxolimab was a fully human IgG2 agonistic monoclonal antibody targeting the costimulatory receptor OX40 (CD134). Intravenous ivuxolimab was administered to patients every 2 weeks at six dose levels: 0.01, 0.1, 0.3, 1.5, 3 and 10 mg/kg. Among the approximately 50 dose-escalation patients, about 20 had hepatocellular carcinoma, roughly 15 melanoma, 9 renal cell carcinoma and 9 head and neck cancer. A male proportion of 82.7% and a mean age of roughly 58 years, ranging from roughly 23 to 90, were recorded for the dose-escalation cohort. Patients were allowed to have had prior anti-PD-1, anti-PD-L1 or anti-CTLA-4 therapy, and roughly 40% of the dose-escalation patients had previously received checkpoint inhibitors. Partial responses occurred in three dose-escalation patients: two with cutaneous melanoma and one with hepatocellular carcinoma. Peripheral TCRbeta sequencing aimed to test whether ivuxolimab altered TCR sequence diversity and caused clonal T-cell expansion. The paper describes the monotherapy dose-escalation part (N ≈ 49 patients) of the phase I trial of ivuxolimab. Study-wide findings and limitations: At doses from 0.1 to 3.0 mg/kg, clonal expansion was seen in both CD4+ and CD8+ blood T cells between baseline and week 6. Antigen specificity was not determined for the clonally expanded peripheral T cells. In partial responders in the 0.1-3.0 mg/kg groups, normalized peripheral clonal expansion was found to be among the lowest, especially among CD8+ T cells. Low levels of normalized T-cell clonal expansion were also seen in some patients who did not respond. On average, CD8+ T cells showed more expanded clones than CD4+ T cells after ivuxolimab.

The trim is 5 bases for V and 2 bases for J, with a gap of 9 bases between the germline ends. Based on the germline V gene, the CDR1 and CDR2 sequences are MNHNS and SASEGT. From the cysteine through the phenylalanine, the CDR3 covers 13 amino acids. The kept DNA is CDR3 alone, 39 bases in frame from the first base. The trial excluded patients who had a history of autoimmune disease or were on systemic immunosuppression. Peripheral blood for TCR sequencing was drawn from every dose cohort at baseline, at cycle 4 day 1 and at cycle 7 day 1. Samples came from an open-label, multicenter, first-in-human phase I dose-escalation trial of ivuxolimab. The trial enrolled adults with locally advanced or metastatic head and neck squamous cell, hepatocellular, melanoma or renal cell carcinoma. Before TCR sequencing, CD4+ T cells and CD8+ T cells from peripheral blood were sorted into separate populations. A word on this clone: Its specific antigen is unknown. Qualities for individual bases were not recorded, and no much larger clone is one base off.

Genomic DNA was isolated from the sorted cells so that the TCRbeta CDR3 region could be sequenced. TCRbeta CDR3 regions were sequenced using the immunoSEQ Assay. This immuneACCESS table, as held by TCRdb, lists in-frame sequences with V and J called but not all clones. Of the missing ones, under half trace to an unresolved V gene in checked studies; the others have no known cause. The table for this sample lists roughly 48,000 clones; approximately 84% of them were counted only once. The leading ten clones occupy around 9% of the sample. This clonotype was obtained from an adult with an advanced solid tumor such as melanoma, head and neck, liver or kidney cancer. The sample was CD4+ or CD8+ T cells sorted from blood, taken in a trial of the OX40 agonist ivuxolimab. The rearranged chain carries TRBV6-1 and TRBJ1-1; a tentative D call is TRBD1 (5 bases match). The base sequence is TGTGCCAGCAGTTGGGGGAGAAACACTGAAGCTTTCTTT. This is translated as CASSWGRNTEAFF.